What follows describes a single TCR beta chain. The antigen is unknown. The sample originates from a study of beta chain features in type 1 diabetes. Study context: Age, gender and cell yields were similar between patients and healthy donors.

General study findings and limits: Among patients with Type 1 diabetes, TCRB CDR3s were moderately but significantly shorter in every one of the four CD4+ subsets.

Since all of the isolated RNA was reverse transcribed, expressed TCRB transcripts were what got sequenced. Profiling relied on immunoSEQ multiplex PCR, and the TCRdb table lists in-frame clones only, not all of them. The data show almost 350,000 clones, about a tenth seen once. V shed 6 bases and J 13 bases; nucleotides not matched to a gene: 10. Germline V gives CDR1 MNHEY, CDR2 SVGAGI. The CDR3 runs 12 residues. The rearrangement links TRBV6-5 to TRBJ2-3; 7 nucleotides match TRBD1. The sequencing input was central memory CD4+ T cells from blood. This TCR came from a man aged 25 to 40 with type 1 diabetes. CDR3 DNA: TGTGCCAGCAGACCCGACAGGGCCGAGGAGTATTTT. Translated: CASRPDRAEEYF.